The 10 T cell receptor beta chains presented below share a single source sample, sequenced in a study of T-cell memory formation after mild COVID-19. TCRdb re-called the 5' RACE reads with MiXCR, one entry per CDR3 protein. Here the sample spans approximately 250,000 distinct CDR3 sequences, around 15% being singletons. Sequencing was carried out using PBMCs or a T cell subset sorted from them (not recorded which). The receptors derive from a man aged 18 to 35 who had mild COVID-19 (a few samples of this study predate the infection). Cell type and time point are not known.

This clonotype turned up a few times. The V and J genes are TRBV3-1 and TRBJ1-3; tentatively, D is TRBD1 (6 bases). The V end lost 5 bases, the J end lost 3 bases, and 11 bases lay between the germline ends. From germline, CDR1 is LGHDT and CDR2 YNNKEL (reference sequence). This CDR3 comprises 14 residues. CDR3 residues: CASSNTGIGNTIYF. The CDR3 DNA follows: TGTGCCAGCAGCAACACAGGGATTGGAAACACCATATATTTT.

CDR3 sequence: CASSVQTRRSPLHF. CDR3 DNA: TGTGCCAGCAGTGTACAGACCCGACGCTCACCCCTCCACTTT. This chain connects TRBV25-1 to TRBJ1-6; no firm D call. Per the germline V gene, CDR1 is MGHDK and CDR2 is SYGVNS. V lost 4 bases and J lost 10, with 14 bases in between. The CDR3 is 14 residues long.

The chain couples TRBV5-1 to TRBJ1-1; 9 bases are shared with TRBD1. The CDR3 is 16 amino acids. CDR1 is SGHRS and CDR2 is YFSETQ in the germline V gene. J lost 0 bases, V lost 0 bases, and 3 bases had no gene match. The CDR3 DNA reads TGCGCCAGCAGCTTGGGGGGACAGGGCCTGAACACTGAAGCTTTCTTT. It is translated as CASSLGGQGLNTEAFF.

This clonotype turned up a few times. The chain recombines TRBV24-1 with TRBJ2-1; D gene uncertain. With 4 bases removed from V and 3 bases from J, the gap between germline ends came to 9 bases. CDR1 is KGHDR and CDR2 is SFDVKD in the germline V gene. CDR3 length equals 14 residues. CDR3 sequence reads: CATSDRNYYNEQFF. CDR3 nucleotides: TGTGCCACCAGTGACAGGAACTACTACAATGAGCAGTTCTTC.

The V gene is TRBV7-8, the J gene TRBJ2-7, with 7 bases aligning to TRBD1. V shed 3 bases and J 4 bases; nucleotides not matched to a gene: 6. Germline-derived CDR1 and CDR2 are SGHVS and FQNEAQ. The CDR3 contains 14 residues. Here the CDR3 DNA reads TGTGCCAGCAGCTTGCAGACAGGGTCGTACGAGCAGTACGTC. This sequence encodes CASSLQTGSYEQYV.

Only a few counts were recorded for this clonotype. The DNA of the CDR3 is TGTGCCAGCAGCACTACTCCTTCTGGGGCCAACGTCCTGACTTTC. This sequence encodes CASSTTPSGANVLTF. V is TRBV21-1 and J is TRBJ2-6. TRBV21-1 represents a pseudogene. The length of the CDR3 is 15 residues.

This chain joins TRBV4-1 and TRBJ2-2; no definite D call. CDR3 length equals 13 residues. The V end lost 0 bases, the J end lost 6 bases, and 5 bases lay between the germline ends. The germline V gene has CDR1 MGHRA and CDR2 YSYEKL. The CDR3 region is CASSQERPGELFF. The CDR3 DNA reads TGCGCCAGCAGCCAAGAACGGCCCGGGGAGCTGTTTTTT.

The chain carries TRBV19 and TRBJ2-7; 8 positions match TRBD1. There are 14 residues in the CDR3. Looked up from germline, CDR1 is LNHDA and CDR2 is SQIVND (reference sequence). V was pared by 6 bases and J by 2 bases, with 6 bases of the junction left unmatched. The CDR3 DNA reads TGTGCCAGTAGCACCGACAGGGGTACCTACGAGCAGTACTTC. Its translation: CASSTDRGTYEQYF.

V is TRBV5-1 and J is TRBJ1-2; no firm D call. Looked up from germline, CDR1 is SGHRS and CDR2 is YFSETQ. V gave up 4 bases and J gave up 2 bases, with 27 bases separating them. The CDR3 totals 19 residues. CDR3 region: CASSVRGIAGGPINYGYTF. CDR3 DNA: TGCGCCAGCAGCGTCCGAGGGATCGCAGGAGGTCCGATAAACTATGGCTACACCTTC.

V gene TRBV29-1 combines with J gene TRBJ2-2; D gene uncertain. CDR3 length equals 14 residues. Germline V gene data show CDR1 as SQVTM and CDR2 as ANQGSEA. V lost 4 bases and J lost 0, with 9 bases in between. The CDR3 DNA reads TGCAGCGTTGTGGCCCGCCCGAACACCGGGGAGCTGTTTTTT. This encodes CSVVARPNTGELFF.